This section outlines one T cell receptor (beta chain) sequence together with its context. The repertoire was sequenced with immunoSEQ multiplex PCR; TCRdb's copy has only in-frame clones and lacks some. The table has some 720,000 clones, approximately 90% seen once. This specimen comes from a study of shared T cell receptors in the human thymus. This same sample was also part of a study on human thymus T cells. From that study: Corrective surgery for congenital heart defects was being performed on the healthy Finnish infants who were the donors. Corrective heart surgery yielded the resections from which the thymus tissue came. Biased V and J segment usage appeared in thymus and peripheral blood. In unrelated individuals, thymic repertoires overlapped highly, according to related research.

Sample: thymocytes. This clonotype originated in a boy under two years old with a congenital heart defect.

CDR3 sequence: CASSGGTIYEQYF. In DNA form, the CDR3 reads TGTGCCAGCAGCGGCGGGACCATCTACGAGCAGTACTTC. The chain employs TRBV6-5 and TRBJ2-7; TRBD2 is a possible D gene (6 bases). V was shortened by 6 bases and J by 3 bases, with 12 bases between the two germline ends. This CDR3 is 13 amino acids long. The germline CDR1 and CDR2 sequences are MNHEY and SVGAGI.